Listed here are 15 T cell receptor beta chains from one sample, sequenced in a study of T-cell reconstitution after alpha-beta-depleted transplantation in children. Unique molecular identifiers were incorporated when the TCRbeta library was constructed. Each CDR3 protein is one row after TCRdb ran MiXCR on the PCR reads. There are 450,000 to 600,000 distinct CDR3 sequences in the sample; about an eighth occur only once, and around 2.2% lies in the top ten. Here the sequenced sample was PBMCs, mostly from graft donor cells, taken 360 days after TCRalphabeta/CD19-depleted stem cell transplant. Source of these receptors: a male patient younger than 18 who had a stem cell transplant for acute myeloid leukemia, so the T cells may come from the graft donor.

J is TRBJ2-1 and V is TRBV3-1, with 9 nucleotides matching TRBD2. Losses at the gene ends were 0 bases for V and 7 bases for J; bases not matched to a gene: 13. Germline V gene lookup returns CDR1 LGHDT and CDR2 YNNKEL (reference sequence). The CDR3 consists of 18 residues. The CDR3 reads CASSQERAGGPGGNEQFF. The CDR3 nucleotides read TGTGCCAGCAGCCAAGAAAGGGCGGGAGGGCCGGGTGGGAATGAGCAGTTCTTC.

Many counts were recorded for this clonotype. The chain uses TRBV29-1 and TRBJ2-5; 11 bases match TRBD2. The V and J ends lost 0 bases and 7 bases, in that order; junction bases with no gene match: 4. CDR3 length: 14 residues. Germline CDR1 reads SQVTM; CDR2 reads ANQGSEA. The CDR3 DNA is TGCAGCGTTGAAGAGGGACTAGCGGAACCGACCCAGTACTTC. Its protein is CSVEEGLAEPTQYF.

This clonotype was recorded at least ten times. The DNA for the CDR3 is TGTGCCAGCAGCTTAGTTCCACTAACCAGAGAGCTCTACAATGAGCAGTTCTTC. This sequence encodes CASSLVPLTRELYNEQFF. The V gene is TRBV11-2, the J gene TRBJ2-1; D gene unclear. Germline V lookup: CDR1 SGHAT, CDR2 FQNNGV. V lost 1 base and J lost 3, with 19 bases in between. CDR3 size: 18 residues.

The CDR3 DNA reads as TGTGCCACCAGTGACCCGACCCCCTCTAGCGAATTCGGCAATGAGCAGTTCTTC. Its protein is CATSDPTPSSEFGNEQFF. The chain links TRBV24-1 to TRBJ2-1, with D perhaps matching TRBD2 (6 bases). Deletions cut 4 bases from V and 6 bases from J, with 24 bases between. This CDR3 is 18 amino acids long. Germline loops: CDR1 KGHDR, CDR2 SFDVKD.

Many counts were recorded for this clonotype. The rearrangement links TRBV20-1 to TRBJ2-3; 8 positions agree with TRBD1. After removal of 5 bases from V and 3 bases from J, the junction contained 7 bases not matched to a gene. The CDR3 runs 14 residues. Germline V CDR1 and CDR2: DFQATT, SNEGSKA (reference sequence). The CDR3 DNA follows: TGCAGTGCTCTCAGGGGGCCGAGTACAGATACGCAGTATTTT. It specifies CSALRGPSTDTQYF.

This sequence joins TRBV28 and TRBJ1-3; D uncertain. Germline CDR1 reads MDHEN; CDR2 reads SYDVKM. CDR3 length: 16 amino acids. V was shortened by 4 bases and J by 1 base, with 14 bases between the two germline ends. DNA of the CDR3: TGTGCCAGCAGTTCCCTTCGGGGAGATTCTGGAAACACCATATATTTT. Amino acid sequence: CASSSLRGDSGNTIYF.

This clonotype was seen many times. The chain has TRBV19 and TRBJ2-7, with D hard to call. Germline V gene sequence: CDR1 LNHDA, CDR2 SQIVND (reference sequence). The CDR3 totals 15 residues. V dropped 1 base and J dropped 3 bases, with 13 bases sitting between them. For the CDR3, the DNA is TGTGCCAGTAGTATAGCCGCCGGGTCCGACTACGAGCAGTACTTC. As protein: CASSIAAGSDYEQYF.

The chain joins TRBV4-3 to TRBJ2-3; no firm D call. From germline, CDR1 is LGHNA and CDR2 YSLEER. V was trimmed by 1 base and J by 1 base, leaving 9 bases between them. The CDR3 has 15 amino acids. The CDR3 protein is CASSQVTRGTDTQYF. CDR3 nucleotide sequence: TGCGCCAGCAGCCAAGTCACGCGAGGCACAGATACGCAGTATTTT.

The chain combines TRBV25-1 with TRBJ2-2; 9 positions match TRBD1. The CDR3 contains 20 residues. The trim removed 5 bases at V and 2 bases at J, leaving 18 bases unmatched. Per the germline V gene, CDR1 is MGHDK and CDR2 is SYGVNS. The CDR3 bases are TGTGCCAGCAGTTCCCAAGCTGGGACAGGGAGAGTTAGTAACACCGGGGAGCTGTTTTTT. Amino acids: CASSSQAGTGRVSNTGELFF.

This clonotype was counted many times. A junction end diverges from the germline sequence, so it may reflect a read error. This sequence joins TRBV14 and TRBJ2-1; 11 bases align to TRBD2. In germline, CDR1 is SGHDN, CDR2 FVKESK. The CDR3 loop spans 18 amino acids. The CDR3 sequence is CASSKEGLAVFLGNEQFF. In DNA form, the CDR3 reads TGTGCCAGCAGCAAAGAGGGACTAGCGGTATTTTTAGGCAATGAGCAGTTCTTC.

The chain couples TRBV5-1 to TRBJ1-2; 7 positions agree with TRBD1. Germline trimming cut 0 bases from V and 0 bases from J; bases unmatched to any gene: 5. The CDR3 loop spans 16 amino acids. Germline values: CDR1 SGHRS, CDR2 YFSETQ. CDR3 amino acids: CASSLGQGATNYGYTF. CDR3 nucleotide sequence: TGCGCCAGCAGCTTGGGACAGGGTGCCACTAACTATGGCTACACCTTC.

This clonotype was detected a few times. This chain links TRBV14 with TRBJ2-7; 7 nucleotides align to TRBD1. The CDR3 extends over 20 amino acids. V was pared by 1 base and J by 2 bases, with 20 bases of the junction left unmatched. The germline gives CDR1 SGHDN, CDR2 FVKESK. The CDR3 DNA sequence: TGTGCCAGCAGCCAAGGATTAAGGGGACAGAGGCCACTACTCCCCTACGAGCAGTACTTC. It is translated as CASSQGLRGQRPLLPYEQYF.

DNA for the CDR3: TGTGCCAGCAGCCAAGATATTCACAGGGAGGGCACTGAAGCTTTCTTT. Its translation: CASSQDIHREGTEAFF. This sequence joins TRBV3-1 and TRBJ1-1, with a weak D call TRBD1 (6 bases). In germline, CDR1 is LGHDT, CDR2 YNNKEL (reference sequence). Trimming took off 0 bases at V and 4 bases at J, with 15 bases between the two ends. CDR3 length: 16 amino acids.

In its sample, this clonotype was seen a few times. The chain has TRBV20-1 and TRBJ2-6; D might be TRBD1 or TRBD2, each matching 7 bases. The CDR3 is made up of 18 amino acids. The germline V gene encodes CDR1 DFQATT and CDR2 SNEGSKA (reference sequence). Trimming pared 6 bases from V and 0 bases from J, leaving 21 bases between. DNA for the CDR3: TGCAGTGCAGAGGGGAGGGGGCGGACCAGCTCTGGGGCCAACGTCCTGACTTTC. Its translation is CSAEGRGRTSSGANVLTF.

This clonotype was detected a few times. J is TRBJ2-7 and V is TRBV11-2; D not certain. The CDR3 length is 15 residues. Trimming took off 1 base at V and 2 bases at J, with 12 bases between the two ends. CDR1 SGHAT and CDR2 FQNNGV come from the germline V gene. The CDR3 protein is CASSLGVYTAYEQYF. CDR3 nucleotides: TGTGCCAGCAGCTTAGGGGTTTATACCGCCTACGAGCAGTACTTC. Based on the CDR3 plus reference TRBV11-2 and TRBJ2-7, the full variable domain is EAGVAQSPRYKIIEKRQSVAFWCNPISGHATLYWYQQILGQGPKLLIQFQNNGVVDDSQLPKDRFSAERLKGVDSTLKIQPAKLEDSAVYLCASSLGVYTAYEQYFGPGTRLTVT.